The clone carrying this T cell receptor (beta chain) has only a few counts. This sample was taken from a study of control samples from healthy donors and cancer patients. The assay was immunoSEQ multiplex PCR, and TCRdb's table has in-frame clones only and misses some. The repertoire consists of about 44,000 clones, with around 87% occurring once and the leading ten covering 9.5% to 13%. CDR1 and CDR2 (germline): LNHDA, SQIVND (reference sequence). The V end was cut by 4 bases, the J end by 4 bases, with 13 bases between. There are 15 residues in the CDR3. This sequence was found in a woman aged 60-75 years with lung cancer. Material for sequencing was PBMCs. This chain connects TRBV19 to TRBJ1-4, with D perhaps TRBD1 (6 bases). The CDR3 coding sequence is TGTGCCAGTAGTAGGACAGCGGAGTTTAATGAAAAACTGTTTTTT. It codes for CASSRTAEFNEKLFF.